Sequencing of this T cell receptor (beta chain) was carried out in a study of T cell repertoires in aging, cancer and after chemotherapy. Study results and limitations: In each cancer cohort, median generation probability increased across chemotherapy, suggesting thymic output rebounded.

Amplification of TCR beta used genomic DNA extracted from peripheral blood. The CDR3 extends over 14 amino acids. With V trimmed by 5 bases and J by 2 bases, 0 bases remained unmatched. CDR1 and CDR2 (germline): MNHEY, SVGAGI. Multiplex touch-down PCR with TRB-A/B primers amplified rearranged V-D-J TRB sequences. A single record per CDR3 protein comes from TCRdb applying MiXCR to the multiplex PCR reads. The table has a few thousand distinct CDR3 sequences, roughly 25% seen once. Turning to this clonotype: Its antigen is currently unknown.

The receptor's source is a human donor with a solid tumor. The sample consisted of blood. The rearrangement uses TRBV6-5 and TRBJ2-5; 12 bases are a match to TRBD2. CDR3 nucleotides: TGTGCCAGCAGTCTAGCGGGAGGGCAAGAGACCCAGTACTTC. It translates to CASSLAGGQETQYF.